This T cell receptor beta chain is drawn from a study of shared clonotypes between healthy human individuals. CD45RO-negative cells were positively selected for CCR7, leaving out terminally differentiated effector memory CD45RA+ cells. Sequenced by immunoSEQ multiplex PCR; TCRdb stores in-frame clones only, minus some. The sample yields about 2.1 million clones, just over 90% seen once. Sample: naive CD8+ T cells from PBMCs. This TCR was sampled from a man aged 18 to 29 in good health. Some clones in this sample may be carry-over from other donors' samples.

The CDR3 region is CASSFRPTRAYEQYF. The CDR3 DNA sequence: TGTGCCAGTAGTTTTCGCCCCACTCGGGCCTACGAGCAGTACTTC. The V gene is TRBV19, the J gene TRBJ2-7, with no clear D. V lost 5 bases and J lost 2, with 16 bases in between. CDR3 length: 15 amino acids. Germline CDR1 and CDR2: LNHDA and SQIVND (reference sequence).